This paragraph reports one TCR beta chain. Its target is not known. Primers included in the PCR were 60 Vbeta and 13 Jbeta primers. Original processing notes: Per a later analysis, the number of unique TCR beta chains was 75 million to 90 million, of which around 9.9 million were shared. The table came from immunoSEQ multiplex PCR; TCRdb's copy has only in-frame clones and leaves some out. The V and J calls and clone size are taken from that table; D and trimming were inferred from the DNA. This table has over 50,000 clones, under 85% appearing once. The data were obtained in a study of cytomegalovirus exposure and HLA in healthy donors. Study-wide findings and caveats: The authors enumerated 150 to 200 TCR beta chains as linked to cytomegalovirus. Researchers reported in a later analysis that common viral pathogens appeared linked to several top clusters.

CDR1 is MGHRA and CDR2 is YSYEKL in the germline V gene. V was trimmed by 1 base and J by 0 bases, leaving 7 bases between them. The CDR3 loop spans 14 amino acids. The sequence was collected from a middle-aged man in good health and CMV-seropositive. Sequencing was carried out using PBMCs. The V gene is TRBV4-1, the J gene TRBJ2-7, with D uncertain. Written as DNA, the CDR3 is TGCGCCAGCAGCCAAGGGTGGCTCTCCTACGAGCAGTACTTC. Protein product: CASSQGWLSYEQYF.